The 29 T cell receptor beta chains reported below all come from one sample, sequenced in a study of vaccination effects on CD4 cells after COVID-19. An approximately ten-day culture period preceded the isolation of CD4+ T cells. Measured with immunoSEQ multiplex PCR; TCRdb has only the in-frame clones, and not every one. The data contain roughly 31,000 clones, 70% to 80% of them singletons. Their antigens remain unidentified. The sample here was CD4+ T cells from PBMCs cultured without peptide, taken before COVID-19 vaccination. Receptors were obtained from a human donor who received a COVID-19 vaccine.

The chain employs TRBV18 and TRBJ2-5; D is possibly TRBD1 (6 bases). From germline, CDR1 is KGHSH and CDR2 LQKENI. The CDR3 has 14 amino acids. Trimming stripped 5 bases from V and 4 bases from J, with 14 bases between. The CDR3 DNA follows: TGTGCCAGCTCAGCATACAGGGATGCAGAGACCCAGTACTTC. Translated: CASSAYRDAETQYF. Looking up the rest from reference TRBV18 and TRBJ2-5 gives the full variable domain: NAGVMQNPRHLVRRRGQEARLRCSPMKGHSHVYWYRQLPEEGLKFMVYLQKENIIDESGMPKERFSAEFPKEGPSILRIQQVVRGDSAAYFCASSAYRDAETQYFGPGTRLLVL.

The sample holds one count of this clone. This chain links TRBV19 with TRBJ2-7; D is unresolved. Trimming took off 8 bases at V and 3 bases at J, with 20 bases between the two ends. CDR3 length equals 15 residues. The germline V gene encodes CDR1 LNHDA and CDR2 SQIVND (reference sequence). CDR3 in DNA: TGTGCCAGTCGAGCGTCAGGACGGAGTTTCTACGAGCAGTACTTC. Protein product: CASRASGRSFYEQYF.

The chain joins TRBV10-2 to TRBJ2-5, with a tentative D call TRBD1 (6 bases). CDR1 is WSHSY and CDR2 is SAAADI in the germline V gene. V shed 6 bases and J shed 0 bases, with 20 bases lying between them. CDR3 length: 17 residues. CDR3 in DNA: TGCGCCAGCAGCCATATCGGGACAATCGGGTACCAAGAGACCCAGTACTTC. The encoded protein is CASSHIGTIGYQETQYF.

Only a few counts were recorded for this clone. The rearrangement uses TRBV4-2 and TRBJ2-7, with D possibly TRBD2 on 6 matching bases. The CDR3 covers 13 residues. Looked up from germline, CDR1 is LGHNA and CDR2 is YNFKEQ. The V and J ends lost 3 bases and 6 bases respectively, with 12 bases between them. The CDR3 region is CASSHTRGTEQYF. For the CDR3, the DNA is TGTGCCAGCAGCCACACACGGGGGACCGAGCAGTACTTC.

V and J are TRBV12-3 or TRBV12-4 and TRBJ1-1; a possible D gene is TRBD1 (5 bases). The CDR3 sequence is 12 residues long. Trimming took 4 bases from V and 5 from J, leaving 8 bases between them. DNA of the CDR3: TGTGCCAGCAGTTGGGGGGGGACTGAAGCTTTCTTT. Translating gives CASSWGGTEAFF.

The V call is TRBV10-1, the J call TRBJ1-2; D unclear. The germline CDR1 and CDR2 sequences are WNHNN and SYGVQD (reference sequence). Trimming took 6 bases from V and 4 from J, leaving 21 bases between them. The CDR3 totals 16 residues. The CDR3 bases are TGCGCCAGCAGCGAGGAAGGGAGCCCTTCTTTCTATGGCTACACCTTC. Amino acids: CASSEEGSPSFYGYTF.

The rearrangement links TRBV5-1 to TRBJ2-2, with D perhaps TRBD1 (6 bases). There are 16 residues in the CDR3. Germline V gene lookup returns CDR1 SGHRS and CDR2 YFSETQ. Between the trimmed V and J ends, which lost 2 bases and 4 bases, there was a span of 15 bases. CDR3: CASSFMGAERTGELFF. The DNA for the CDR3 is TGCGCCAGCAGCTTCATGGGGGCCGAGCGCACCGGGGAGCTGTTTTTT.

V and J are TRBV9 and TRBJ2-3; D is ambiguous. Trimming stripped 3 bases from V and 6 bases from J, with 14 bases between. Germline values: CDR1 SGDLS, CDR2 YYNGEE. This CDR3 is built from 14 residues. CDR3 nucleotides: TGTGCCAGCAGCGCCTTAGCAGTGGGGGATACGCAGTATTTT. Amino acid sequence: CASSALAVGDTQYF.

This sequence joins TRBV4-1 and TRBJ2-7; TRBD2 matches at 7 bases. The CDR3 sequence is 16 residues long. J was trimmed by 1 base and V by 2 bases; bases with no gene match: 8. CDR1 is MGHRA, CDR2 YSYEKL, per germline. CDR3 in amino acids: CASSQSTSGMSYEQYF. CDR3 bases: TGCGCCAGCAGCCAATCTACGAGCGGGATGTCCTACGAGCAGTACTTC.

The chain has TRBV5-4 and TRBJ2-7; TRBD1 matches 10 bases. Germline values: CDR1 SGHNT, CDR2 YYREEE (reference sequence). This CDR3 spans 15 amino acids. V trimming: 4 bases; J trimming: 2 bases; junction bases outside the gene matches: 6. The CDR3 protein is CASSPPGTGAYEQYF. Here the CDR3 DNA reads TGTGCCAGCAGCCCTCCTGGGACAGGGGCCTACGAGCAGTACTTC. The full variable domain, completed using reference TRBV5-4 and TRBJ2-7, is ETGVTQSPTHLIKTRGQQVTLRCSSQSGHNTVSWYQQALGQGPQFIFQYYREEENGRGNFPPRFSGLQFPNYSSELNVNALELDDSALYLCASSPPGTGAYEQYFGPGTRLTVT.

The rearrangement joins TRBV3-1 (or the pseudogene TRBV3-2) to TRBJ2-3; TRBD2 is a possible D gene (7 bases). V lost 10 bases, J lost 2 bases, and 19 bases lay in between. This CDR3 region has 15 residues. Germline assignment: CDR1 LGHDT and CDR2 YNNKEL (reference sequence). The CDR3 spells CAIERLGGATDTQYF. In DNA form, the CDR3 reads TGTGCCATCGAAAGGCTAGGGGGGGCCACAGATACGCAGTATTTT.

The chain employs TRBV5-1 and TRBJ2-4; D gene uncertain. Between the trimmed V and J ends, which lost 2 bases and 3 bases, there was a span of 12 bases. The CDR3 totals 15 residues. Germline loops: CDR1 SGHRS, CDR2 YFSETQ. In nucleotides, the CDR3 is TGCGCCAGCAGCTTAGAGGTACCAATCAAAAACATTCAGTACTTC. Protein: CASSLEVPIKNIQYF.

The chain uses TRBV9 and TRBJ2-7; 9 nucleotides agree with TRBD2. The CDR3 loop spans 14 amino acids. The junction had 9 bases not matched to a gene; V was cut back by 4 bases and J by 7 bases. The germline V gene has CDR1 SGDLS and CDR2 YYNGEE. The CDR3 spells CASSPWREGREQYF. The CDR3 bases are TGTGCCAGCAGCCCCTGGCGGGAGGGCCGTGAGCAGTACTTC.

This chain uses TRBV7-9 with TRBJ2-2, with D unclear. The CDR3 contains 12 residues. Germline CDR1 and CDR2: SEHNR and FQNEAQ (reference sequence). Trimming took off 3 bases at V and 7 bases at J, with 6 bases between the two ends. The CDR3 DNA reads as TGTGCCAGCAGCTTGCCGCTCGGGGAGCTGTTTTTT. Amino acids: CASSLPLGELFF.

This sequence joins TRBV10-3 and TRBJ2-2; 10 nucleotides agree with TRBD1. Trimming cost V 2 bases and J 6 bases; bases outside gene matches: 6. This CDR3 is built from 16 residues. Germline V lookup: CDR1 ENHRY, CDR2 SYGVKD. This CDR3 reads CAISERTGTGAGELFF. The CDR3 coding sequence is TGTGCCATCAGTGAGAGAACCGGGACAGGGGCCGGGGAGCTGTTTTTT.

The gene calls are TRBV27 and TRBJ2-7; maybe TRBD2 (6 bases). CDR1 and CDR2 (germline): MNHEY, SMNVEV (reference sequence). V lost 5 bases, J lost 7 bases, and 18 bases lay in between. This CDR3 is 14 amino acids long. For the CDR3, the DNA is TGTGCCAGCAGTGGATTACTACTAGCCGGGGAGCAGTACTTC. Amino acid sequence: CASSGLLLAGEQYF.

This clone was counted between two and nine times. The chain has TRBV4-1 and TRBJ1-6; unclear D gene. Between the trimmed V and J ends, which lost 0 bases and 8 bases, there was a span of 5 bases. The germline V gene encodes CDR1 MGHRA and CDR2 YSYEKL. CDR3 size: 13 residues. The CDR3 is CASSQDDDSPLHF. The CDR3 DNA sequence: TGCGCCAGCAGCCAAGATGACGATTCACCCCTCCACTTT.

The gene calls are TRBV29-1 and TRBJ2-5; D not resolved. Trimming pared 7 bases from V and 5 bases from J, leaving 17 bases between. This CDR3 is built from 13 residues. The V gene's germline CDR1 is SQVTM and CDR2 ANQGSEA. The CDR3 nucleotides read TGCAGCGCGTCATCAGGTTCGCGGGAGACCCAGTACTTC. It translates to CSASSGSRETQYF.

This chain links TRBV18 with TRBJ1-2; TRBD1 matches 10 bases. The CDR3 is 14 amino acids. CDR1 is KGHSH and CDR2 is LQKENI in the germline V gene. V gave up 3 bases and J gave up 7 bases; unmatched junction bases: 5. The CDR3 DNA reads as TGTGCCAGCTCACCCTACCGGGACAGGGGTGGCTACACCTTC. Residues: CASSPYRDRGGYTF. The full variable domain, rest sourced from reference TRBV18 and TRBJ1-2, is NAGVMQNPRHLVRRRGQEARLRCSPMKGHSHVYWYRQLPEEGLKFMVYLQKENIIDESGMPKERFSAEFPKEGPSILRIQQVVRGDSAAYFCASSPYRDRGGYTFGSGTRLTVV.

CDR3 DNA sequence: TGCGCCAGCAGCTCTGGACTGGGCAAGAACACTGAAGCTTTCTTT. This encodes CASSSGLGKNTEAFF. The rearrangement links TRBV5-1 to TRBJ1-1; D ambiguous. The germline CDR1 and CDR2 sequences are SGHRS and YFSETQ. Trimming took 3 bases from V and 1 from J, leaving 13 bases between them. The CDR3 is 15 residues long.

V gene TRBV6-6 combines with J gene TRBJ1-3; TRBD1 agrees at 9 bases. In germline, CDR1 is MNHNY, CDR2 SVGAGI (reference sequence). The V and J ends lost 5 bases and 0 bases, in that order; junction bases with no gene match: 5. This CDR3 has 16 residues. The DNA of the CDR3 is TGTGCCAGCAGTGCACAGGGGGCCTACTCTGGAAACACCATATATTTT. Protein product: CASSAQGAYSGNTIYF.

V gene TRBV2 combines with J gene TRBJ1-1; no clear D. V was pared by 7 bases and J by 1 base, with 10 bases between. The germline CDR1 and CDR2 sequences are SNHLY and FYNNEI. The CDR3 sequence is 13 residues long. CDR3 protein: CASTILENTEAFF. The CDR3 nucleotides are TGTGCCAGCACCATACTCGAGAACACTGAAGCTTTCTTT.

This sequence joins TRBV6-6 and TRBJ2-1; 8 nucleotides match TRBD2. V shed 5 bases and J 6 bases; nucleotides not matched to a gene: 12. The germline V gene has CDR1 MNHNY and CDR2 SVGAGI (reference sequence). The length of the CDR3 is 16 residues. Written as DNA, the CDR3 is TGTGCCAGCAGTCCAAGTTCGGGGGGGGGCGTCAATGAGCAGTTCTTC. This gives the protein CASSPSSGGGVNEQFF.

The chain joins TRBV6-1 to TRBJ1-5; perhaps TRBD1 as D (5 bases). Germline V gene sequence: CDR1 MNHNS, CDR2 SASEGT. V dropped 1 base and J dropped 5 bases, with 12 bases sitting between them. The CDR3 is made up of 15 amino acids. This CDR3 reads CASSEGKGADQPQHF. DNA of the CDR3: TGTGCCAGCAGTGAAGGGAAAGGGGCTGATCAGCCCCAGCATTTT.

This clone has a single count. This sequence joins TRBV21-1 and TRBJ1-1. TRBV21-1 is assigned pseudogene status. CDR3 size: 17 residues. The CDR3 protein is CASSDPGRKGDDTEAFF. The CDR3 region has the DNA TGTGCCAGCAGCGATCCGGGACGGAAGGGCGATGACACTGAAGCTTTCTTT.

The rearrangement uses TRBV7-2 and TRBJ2-7; TRBD2 aligns across 13 bases. V shed 8 bases, J shed 3 bases, and the junction held 10 bases outside the gene matches. The CDR3 extends over 16 amino acids. Looked up from germline, CDR1 is SGHTA and CDR2 is FQGNSA. The CDR3 reads CASRLPGTSGNYEQYF. CDR3 sequence (DNA): TGTGCCAGCCGCCTCCCCGGGACTAGCGGGAACTACGAGCAGTACTTC.

V is TRBV9 and J is TRBJ1-1, with 7 bases identical to TRBD1. V was clipped by 0 bases and J by 1 base; unmatched bases: 3. Looked up from germline, CDR1 is SGDLS and CDR2 is YYNGEE. This CDR3 has 15 residues. DNA of the CDR3: TGTGCCAGCAGCGTAGGCCCAGGGGGGAACACTGAAGCTTTCTTT. Amino acid sequence: CASSVGPGGNTEAFF.

The J gene is TRBJ1-2, the V gene TRBV27; TRBD1 might be the D (5 bases). The V gene's germline CDR1 is MNHEY and CDR2 SMNVEV (reference sequence). V lost 5 bases and J 5 bases, leaving 18 bases between the germline ends. The CDR3 covers 15 residues. Here the CDR3 DNA reads TGTGCCAGCAGTCCCACGGTCATTGGGACGTATGGCTACACCTTC. Protein sequence: CASSPTVIGTYGYTF.

The chain recombines TRBV5-4 with TRBJ1-1; D might be TRBD1 (6 bases). Germline V gene sequence: CDR1 SGHNT, CDR2 YYREEE (reference sequence). The V and J ends lost 3 bases and 2 bases respectively, with 14 bases between them. The CDR3 contains 15 residues. The CDR3 sequence is CASSSTGTVNTEAFF. Here the CDR3 DNA reads TGTGCCAGCAGCTCCACAGGGACGGTTAACACTGAAGCTTTCTTT.